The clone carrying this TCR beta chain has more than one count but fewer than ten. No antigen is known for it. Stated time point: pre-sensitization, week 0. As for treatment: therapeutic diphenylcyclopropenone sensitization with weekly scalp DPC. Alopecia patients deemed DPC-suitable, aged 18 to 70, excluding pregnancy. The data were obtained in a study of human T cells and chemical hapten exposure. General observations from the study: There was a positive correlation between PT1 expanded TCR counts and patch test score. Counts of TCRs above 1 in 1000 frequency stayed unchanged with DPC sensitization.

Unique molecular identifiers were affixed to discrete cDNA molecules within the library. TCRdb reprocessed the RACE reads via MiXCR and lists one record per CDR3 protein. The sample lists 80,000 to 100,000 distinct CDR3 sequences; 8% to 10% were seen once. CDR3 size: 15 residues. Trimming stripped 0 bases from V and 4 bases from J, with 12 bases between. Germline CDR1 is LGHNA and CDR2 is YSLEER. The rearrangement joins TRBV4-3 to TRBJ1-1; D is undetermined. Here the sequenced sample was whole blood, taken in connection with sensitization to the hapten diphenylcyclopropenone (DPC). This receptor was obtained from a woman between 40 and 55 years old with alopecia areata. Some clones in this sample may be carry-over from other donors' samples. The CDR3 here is CASSQDVSGVTEAFF. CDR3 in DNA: TGCGCCAGCAGCCAAGATGTGAGTGGTGTCACTGAAGCTTTCTTT.